This TCR beta chain was captured in a study of blood T cell repertoires in COVID-19. Trimming shortened V by 0 bases and J by 2 bases, and 9 bases separated the two germline ends. CDR3 length: 15 residues. Germline-derived CDR1 and CDR2 are SGHTA and FQGNSA. Measured with immunoSEQ multiplex PCR; TCRdb has only the in-frame clones, and not every one. This table holds about 36,000 clones, around four fifths found once. The genes are TRBV7-2 and TRBJ2-3, with D hard to call. The sample consisted of peripheral blood. The source is a man between 50 and 59 years old with active COVID-19. This CDR3 is CASSLAHGFTDTQYF. DNA of the CDR3: TGTGCCAGCAGCTTAGCGCATGGCTTCACAGATACGCAGTATTTT.